Listed below are T cell receptor beta chains from one sample, sequenced in a study of blood T cell repertoires in COVID-19. TCRdb keeps only in-frame clones here, not all; method: immunoSEQ multiplex PCR. Seen here are 100,000 to 150,000 clones, 65% to 90% observed once, and the top ten hold more than 20%. The material sequenced was peripheral blood. Receptor source: a woman older than 75 with acute or convalescent COVID-19. CDR3s include the opening cysteine and the closing phenylalanine or tryptophan. D genes are given only for firm matches. Clone size is stated in some rows and not others, as once, few, many or a class when expanded.

clone_size	d_call	v_call	j_call	cdr3_nt	cdr3_aa
.	.	TRBV6-5	TRBJ1-2	TGTGCCAGCAGTTCCCAGACAGAAAGTATTAACTATGGCTACACCTTC	CASSSQTESINYGYTF
few	.	TRBV6-2/TRBV6-3	TRBJ1-6	TGTGCCAGCAGTTACTCGATCGGACAGCGTAATTCACCCCTCCACTTT	CASSYSIGQRNSPLHF
.	.	TRBV12-3/TRBV12-4	TRBJ2-6	TGTGCCAGTCTTCAGTGGGGGGCCAACGTCCTGACTTTC	CASLQWGANVLTF
once	.	TRBV5-1	TRBJ2-7	TGCGCCAGCAGTCCCGGGAACTCTTACGAGCAGTACTTC	CASSPGNSYEQYF
.	.	TRBV3-1/TRBV3-2	TRBJ2-3	TGTGCCAGCAGCCTATTCACAGATACGCAGTATTTT	CASSLFTDTQYF
.	.	TRBV19	TRBJ2-1	TGTGCCAGTAGTATGGGCCGGGGGGCCGGTGAGCAGTTCTTC	CASSMGRGAGEQFF
.	TRBD1	TRBV28	TRBJ1-2	TGTGCCAGCAGTTCCCAGGGGACAGGCAACTATGGCTACACCTTC	CASSSQGTGNYGYTF
.	TRBD1	TRBV6-2/TRBV6-3	TRBJ1-6	TGTGCCAGCAGCTTCGACAGGGGTTTTCCACCCCTCCACTTT	CASSFDRGFPPLHF
.	.	TRBV6-2/TRBV6-3	TRBJ2-4	TGTGCCAGCAGTTACTCCGGGGGGCGAGCCAAAAACATTCAGTACTTC	CASSYSGGRAKNIQYF
.	TRBD1	TRBV6-5	TRBJ1-5	TGTGCCAGCAGCTACGGACAGGGCTCGTCGCCCCAGCATTTT	CASSYGQGSSPQHF
.	.	TRBV6-5	TRBJ2-7	TGTGCCAGCACCCTCAGGGGATCCTACGAGCAGTACTTC	CASTLRGSYEQYF
few	.	TRBV28	TRBJ2-4	TGTGCCAGCACCTCAAGGGGGGGGGCCGGGGGTACCAAAAACATTCAGTACTTC	CASTSRGGAGGTKNIQYF
.	TRBD1	TRBV7-6	TRBJ1-4	TGTGCCAGCAGCGTGGACAGGGGAACCTCAACTAATGAAAAACTGTTTTTT	CASSVDRGTSTNEKLFF
.	.	TRBV6-2/TRBV6-3	TRBJ1-2	TGTGCCAGCAGTTTAACCCTAATGACAGTTATCTATGGCTACACCTTC	CASSLTLMTVIYGYTF
.	TRBD1	TRBV7-8	TRBJ1-1	TGTGCCAGCAGCTCCGGACAGGGTTTCATGAACACTGAAGCTTTCTTT	CASSSGQGFMNTEAFF
.	.	TRBV7-8	TRBJ1-1	TGTGCCAGCAGCTTAGTTGACGGGGGGAGAACTGAAGCTTTCTTT	CASSLVDGGRTEAFF
.	TRBD1	TRBV11-2	TRBJ1-5	TGTGCCAGCAGCTTAGGGGCAGGGGGATTGAATCAGCCCCAGCATTTT	CASSLGAGGLNQPQHF
.	TRBD1	TRBV25-1	TRBJ1-5	TGTGCCAGCAGGGGACAGGGGGCGGGCGGCAATCAGCCCCAGCATTTT	CASRGQGAGGNQPQHF
.	.	TRBV19	TRBJ2-5	TGTGCCAGTAGTAGGTGGGCAGGGTCATTGGAGACCCAGTACTTC	CASSRWAGSLETQYF
.	.	TRBV15	TRBJ2-2	TGTGCCACCAGCAGCCGAGACACCGGGGAGCTGTTTTTT	CATSSRDTGELFF
once	.	TRBV5-1	TRBJ2-3	TGCGCCAGCAGCACACGGACACGCCCGGCCCCAGATACGCAGTATTTT	CASSTRTRPAPDTQYF
.	TRBD2	TRBV11-2	TRBJ2-1	TGTGCCAGCAGCTTTGGACTAGCGGGGGACAATGAGCAGTTCTTC	CASSFGLAGDNEQFF
.	.	TRBV11-2	TRBJ2-5	TGTGCCAGCAGCTTAAACAGCCGAGAGACCCAGTACTTC	CASSLNSRETQYF
.	.	TRBV4-2	TRBJ2-1	TGTGCCAGCAGCCCAACGGGAAACTCCTACAATGAGCAGTTCTTC	CASSPTGNSYNEQFF
.	.	TRBV10-3	TRBJ1-2	TGTGCCATCAGTGGTGACGGCGGTCACGCTGGCTACACCTTC	CAISGDGGHAGYTF
.	.	TRBV5-5	TRBJ2-3	TGTGCCAGCAGCTTGGAGGGGTTCACAGATACGCAGTATTTT	CASSLEGFTDTQYF
.	TRBD1	TRBV2	TRBJ2-1	TGTGCCAGCAATAGGGACAGGGTTTATCATGAGCAGTTCTTC	CASNRDRVYHEQFF
.	.	TRBV6-4	TRBJ1-5	TGTGCCAGCAGCTGGGGCCCGGATCAGCCCCAGCATTTT	CASSWGPDQPQHF
few	.	TRBV7-2	TRBJ1-2	TGTGCCAGCAACGGACTGGTCGCCTTGGAGTATGGCTACACCTTC	CASNGLVALEYGYTF
.	.	TRBV19	TRBJ2-3	TGTGCCAGTAAGACTGGTCGACTAAACACAGATACGCAGTATTTT	CASKTGRLNTDTQYF
.	.	TRBV2	TRBJ1-1	TGTGCCAGCAGTGATCGGCGAGGGAACACTGAAGCTTTCTTT	CASSDRRGNTEAFF
.	.	TRBV18	TRBJ1-2	TGTGCCAGCTCACCGGGGGGGGCTGGTGGCTACACCTTC	CASSPGGAGGYTF
.	TRBD2	TRBV7-2	TRBJ2-3	TGTGCCAGCAGCAGCGCTAGCGGGGGAAGGGCAGATACGCAGTATTTT	CASSSASGGRADTQYF